This TCR beta chain was observed in a study of PD-1 blockade in classical Hodgkin lymphoma. Study-wide background: Once every 2 weeks, patients received intravenous nivolumab at 3 mg/kg. Study conclusions and caveats: Compared with baseline, CD4+ but not CD8+ TCR diversity had risen significantly by C4D1. Newly diagnosed and completely responding patients shared comparable baseline diversity.

The protocol was immunoSEQ multiplex PCR, while the TCRdb copy is restricted to in-frame clones and leaves out a portion. The sample has tens of thousands of clones, 91% seen once. Points on this clone: Its specificity is not known.

Regarding time point: cycle 4 day 1 (C4D1), after about 6 weeks of nivolumab. Each patient relapsed following autologous stem cell transplantation, and prior brentuximab vedotin exposure differed. Material: peripheral blood mononuclear cells (PBMCs), obtained before the fourth cycle of nivolumab. This receptor was obtained from a human donor with classical Hodgkin lymphoma.

CDR3 protein: CASSLGGPPFNEKLFF. The CDR3 DNA reads as TGTGCCAGCAGCTTAGGGGGCCCCCCTTTTAATGAAAAACTGTTTTTT. The chain employs TRBV7-9 and TRBJ1-4, with D perhaps matching TRBD1 (5 bases). The CDR3 loop spans 16 amino acids. V dropped 1 base and J dropped 4 bases, with 13 bases sitting between them. CDR1 is SEHNR, CDR2 FQNEAQ, per germline (reference sequence).